These 5 T cell receptor beta chains were sequenced from one sample in a study of shared clonotypes between healthy human individuals. Repertoires were generated with immunoSEQ multiplex PCR, while TCRdb's copy carries only in-frame clones and drops some. The sample has over a million clones, approximately 70% seen once. The specimen was memory CD4+ T cells sorted from blood. The subset was: CD45RA-negative fraction. The receptor set was obtained from a man aged 18 to 30 in good health.

The chain links TRBV9 to TRBJ2-3; possibly TRBD2 for D (5 bases). The CDR3 runs 13 residues. Germline V CDR1 and CDR2: SGDLS, YYNGEE. The V end was cut by 0 bases, the J end by 8 bases, with 10 bases between. CDR3 in DNA: TGTGCCAGCAGCGTAGACGGGATTGGTACGCAGTATTTT. It translates to CASSVDGIGTQYF.

The V gene is TRBV5-1, the J gene TRBJ2-3; TRBD1 matches at 7 bases. Losses at the gene ends were 4 bases for V and 1 base for J; bases not matched to a gene: 0. There are 13 residues in the CDR3. The germline V gene encodes CDR1 SGHRS and CDR2 YFSETQ. The CDR3 DNA follows: TGCGCCAGCAGCCAGGGGGGCACAGATACGCAGTATTTT. Translating gives CASSQGGTDTQYF.

This clone occurred a few times. The J gene is TRBJ2-5, the V gene TRBV19; perhaps D is TRBD1 or TRBD2 (6 bases each). Germline V lookup: CDR1 LNHDA, CDR2 SQIVND (reference sequence). V lost 3 bases to trimming and J lost 5 bases, with 13 bases between them. CDR3 length: 14 amino acids. The CDR3, as DNA: TGTGCCAGTAGTATTGTCGGGGGCTGGGAGACCCAGTACTTC. Translating gives CASSIVGGWETQYF.

The V and J genes are TRBV29-1 and TRBJ2-7; the D gene is possibly TRBD1 (6 bases). This CDR3 has 13 amino acids. V was trimmed by 3 bases and J by 0 bases, leaving 9 bases between them. The germline V gene encodes CDR1 SQVTM and CDR2 ANQGSEA. CDR3 DNA sequence: TGCAGCGTTGATGGCAGGGGCTCCTACGAGCAGTACTTC. It is translated as CSVDGRGSYEQYF.

The chain combines TRBV28 with TRBJ1-2; no clear D gene. Germline CDR1 reads MDHEN; CDR2 reads SYDVKM. V lost 8 bases to trimming and J lost 0 bases, with 16 bases between them. The CDR3 consists of 15 residues. CDR3 in amino acids: CASSESRLANYGYTF. The CDR3, as DNA: TGTGCCAGCTCCGAAAGCAGGCTAGCTAACTATGGCTACACCTTC.